The rows below give T cell receptor beta chains drawn from one sample of a study of blood T cells in healthy people across ages. TCRdb passed the 5' RACE reads through MiXCR, listing each CDR3 protein once. Counted here are roughly 1,000,000 distinct CDR3 sequences, under 30% occurring once; the ten biggest clones make up around 0.75%. This sample also appeared in a second study, on T cells of mothers and their children.

Sequencing was done on a sample of blood. Receptors originate from a girl aged 2-10 years in good health. Both conserved end residues are part of each CDR3. A D gene is named only where the DNA matches it firmly. A row's size may be missing; if present it is once, few, many or a size class.

v_call: TRBV29-1; d_call: TRBD1; clone_size: .; j_call: TRBJ1-1; cdr3_aa: CSVLGQGFGDEAFF; cdr3_nt: TGCAGCGTCCTGGGACAGGGGTTCGGTGATGAAGCTTTCTTT
v_call: TRBV20-1; d_call: TRBD2; clone_size: .; j_call: TRBJ2-5; cdr3_aa: CSAPTSGGTQYF; cdr3_nt: TGCAGTGCCCCGACTAGCGGGGGAACCCAGTACTTC
v_call: TRBV4-1; d_call: .; clone_size: .; j_call: TRBJ2-2; cdr3_aa: CASSQSYGELFF; cdr3_nt: TGCGCCAGCAGCCAAAGCTATGGGGAGCTGTTTTTT
v_call: TRBV29-1; d_call: TRBD2; clone_size: few; j_call: TRBJ2-7; cdr3_aa: CSVGTSGDTYEQYF; cdr3_nt: TGCAGCGTCGGAACTAGCGGGGACACCTACGAGCAGTACTTC
v_call: TRBV20-1; d_call: TRBD1; clone_size: few; j_call: TRBJ2-7; cdr3_aa: CSASVQGMSYEQYF; cdr3_nt: TGCAGTGCTAGCGTACAGGGGATGAGTTACGAGCAGTACTTC
v_call: TRBV12-3/TRBV12-4; d_call: .; clone_size: few; j_call: TRBJ1-2; cdr3_aa: CASSFQGPNYGYTF; cdr3_nt: TGTGCCAGCAGTTTTCAGGGGCCTAACTATGGCTACACCTTC
v_call: TRBV10-3; d_call: .; clone_size: .; j_call: TRBJ1-1; cdr3_aa: CAISESKAFMNTEAFF; cdr3_nt: TGTGCCATCAGTGAGTCTAAGGCATTCATGAACACTGAAGCTTTCTTT
v_call: TRBV6-5; d_call: .; clone_size: few; j_call: TRBJ1-1; cdr3_aa: CASSYSGLVGGTEAFF; cdr3_nt: TGTGCCAGCAGTTACTCGGGCCTAGTTGGAGGCACTGAAGCTTTCTTT
v_call: TRBV6-1; d_call: .; clone_size: .; j_call: TRBJ2-2; cdr3_aa: CATAGRPNTGELFF; cdr3_nt: TGTGCCACCGCCGGACGTCCGAACACCGGGGAGCTGTTTTTT
v_call: TRBV6-1; d_call: .; clone_size: few; j_call: TRBJ1-4; cdr3_aa: CASSGQGAIEKLFF; cdr3_nt: TGTGCCAGTAGTGGCCAAGGGGCGATTGAAAAACTGTTTTTT
v_call: TRBV9; d_call: TRBD1; clone_size: few; j_call: TRBJ2-5; cdr3_aa: CASSVGQGAMETQYF; cdr3_nt: TGTGCCAGCAGCGTAGGACAGGGGGCGATGGAGACCCAGTACTTC
v_call: TRBV18; d_call: TRBD1; clone_size: .; j_call: TRBJ2-5; cdr3_aa: CASSPPRQGAQYF; cdr3_nt: TGTGCCAGCTCACCACCACGTCAGGGGGCGCAGTACTTC
v_call: TRBV4-2; d_call: .; clone_size: .; j_call: TRBJ2-5; cdr3_aa: CASSQDLGQSETQYF; cdr3_nt: TGTGCCAGCAGCCAAGATCTCGGACAGTCAGAGACCCAGTACTTC
v_call: TRBV28; d_call: .; clone_size: few; j_call: TRBJ2-1; cdr3_aa: CASSDQGLGEQFF; cdr3_nt: TGTGCCAGCAGCGATCAGGGGTTAGGTGAGCAGTTCTTC
v_call: TRBV12-3/TRBV12-4; d_call: .; clone_size: many; j_call: TRBJ2-5; cdr3_aa: CASSLSGETQYF; cdr3_nt: TGCGCCAGCAGCTTGAGCGGGGAGACCCAGTACTTC
v_call: TRBV5-1; d_call: .; clone_size: .; j_call: TRBJ2-7; cdr3_aa: CASSLVGVDTATDTHEQYF; cdr3_nt: TGCGCCAGCAGCTTGGTGGGGGTCGATACGGCGACAGATACCCACGAGCAGTACTTC
v_call: TRBV4-1; d_call: TRBD1; clone_size: few; j_call: TRBJ2-7; cdr3_aa: CASRGTGVDEQYF; cdr3_nt: TGCGCCAGCAGAGGGACAGGGGTCGACGAGCAGTACTTC
v_call: TRBV7-2; d_call: .; clone_size: .; j_call: TRBJ1-5; cdr3_aa: CASSLGARSNQPQHF; cdr3_nt: TGTGCCAGCAGCTTGGGGGCGCGTAGCAATCAGCCCCAGCATTTT
v_call: TRBV3-1; d_call: TRBD2; clone_size: .; j_call: TRBJ2-2; cdr3_aa: CASSLGLAGGAGSGELFF; cdr3_nt: TGTGCCAGCAGCCTCGGACTAGCGGGGGGAGCTGGGAGCGGGGAGCTGTTTTTT
v_call: TRBV4-3; d_call: .; clone_size: .; j_call: TRBJ1-1; cdr3_aa: CASSQEWGWGAEMDTEAFF; cdr3_nt: TGCGCCAGCAGCCAAGAGTGGGGGTGGGGGGCGGAGATGGACACTGAAGCTTTCTTT
v_call: TRBV5-1; d_call: TRBD2; clone_size: .; j_call: TRBJ2-2; cdr3_aa: CASSPSLAGEAGELFF; cdr3_nt: TGCGCCAGCAGCCCAAGTTTAGCGGGAGAAGCCGGGGAGCTGTTTTTT
v_call: TRBV6-5; d_call: TRBD1; clone_size: .; j_call: TRBJ2-7; cdr3_aa: CATRDREYEQYF; cdr3_nt: TGTGCCACCCGGGACAGGGAATACGAGCAGTACTTC
v_call: TRBV5-1; d_call: .; clone_size: once; j_call: TRBJ2-6; cdr3_aa: CASTQGSGANVLTF; cdr3_nt: TGCGCCAGCACCCAGGGCTCTGGGGCCAACGTCCTGACTTTC
v_call: TRBV7-2; d_call: TRBD1; clone_size: .; j_call: TRBJ2-1; cdr3_aa: CASSWPGQYNEQFF; cdr3_nt: TGTGCCAGCAGCTGGCCGGGACAGTACAATGAGCAGTTCTTC
v_call: TRBV14; d_call: TRBD1; clone_size: few; j_call: TRBJ1-4; cdr3_aa: CASSPYRGTNEKLFF; cdr3_nt: TGTGCCAGCAGCCCGTACAGGGGAACTAATGAAAAACTGTTTTTT
v_call: TRBV28; d_call: .; clone_size: .; j_call: TRBJ2-5; cdr3_aa: CASSPTGSEETQYF; cdr3_nt: TGTGCCAGCAGTCCCACAGGGTCTGAAGAGACCCAGTACTTC
v_call: TRBV6-2/TRBV6-3; d_call: .; clone_size: .; j_call: TRBJ1-1; cdr3_aa: CASRLVLNTEAFF; cdr3_nt: TGTGCCAGCAGGCTTGTTTTGAACACTGAAGCTTTCTTT
v_call: TRBV20-1; d_call: TRBD2; clone_size: few; j_call: TRBJ2-3; cdr3_aa: CSARNGLGTDTQYF; cdr3_nt: TGCAGTGCTAGAAATGGACTAGGCACAGATACGCAGTATTTT
v_call: TRBV27; d_call: .; clone_size: few; j_call: TRBJ2-1; cdr3_aa: CASSQRSSNNEQFF; cdr3_nt: TGTGCCAGCAGTCAGAGATCTTCAAACAATGAGCAGTTCTTC
v_call: TRBV29-1; d_call: .; clone_size: few; j_call: TRBJ2-1; cdr3_aa: CSVEDHLFSYNEQFF; cdr3_nt: TGCAGCGTTGAAGACCATCTATTCTCGTACAATGAGCAGTTCTTC
v_call: TRBV12-5; d_call: .; clone_size: .; j_call: TRBJ2-3; cdr3_aa: CASGSVPKGTLILDTQYF; cdr3_nt: TGTGCTAGTGGTTCCGTACCCAAAGGGACCCTAATCCTAGATACGCAGTATTTT
v_call: TRBV7-9; d_call: .; clone_size: .; j_call: TRBJ2-3; cdr3_aa: CASSRTGLTDTQYF; cdr3_nt: TGTGCCAGCAGCCGCACGGGACTCACAGATACGCAGTATTTT
v_call: TRBV28; d_call: .; clone_size: few; j_call: TRBJ1-4; cdr3_aa: CASSATSGARGEKLFF; cdr3_nt: TGTGCCAGCAGTGCGACCTCGGGGGCGCGAGGTGAAAAACTGTTTTTT
v_call: TRBV20-1; d_call: .; clone_size: few; j_call: TRBJ2-1; cdr3_aa: CSARASAEGNEQFF; cdr3_nt: TGCAGTGCTAGAGCCTCCGCGGAGGGAAATGAGCAGTTCTTC
v_call: TRBV28; d_call: .; clone_size: .; j_call: TRBJ1-2; cdr3_aa: CASSFLPYYGYTF; cdr3_nt: TGTGCCAGCAGTTTTTTACCGTACTATGGCTACACCTTC
v_call: TRBV5-1; d_call: .; clone_size: few; j_call: TRBJ1-1; cdr3_aa: CASSLERDEYTEAFF; cdr3_nt: TGCGCCAGCAGCTTGGAACGGGACGAATACACTGAAGCTTTCTTT
v_call: TRBV4-3; d_call: .; clone_size: .; j_call: TRBJ1-6; cdr3_aa: CASSQGLLNSPLHF; cdr3_nt: TGCGCCAGCAGTCAGGGTTTGCTTAATTCACCCCTCCACTTT
v_call: TRBV10-3; d_call: .; clone_size: once; j_call: TRBJ1-6; cdr3_aa: CAIRAGGLESPLHF; cdr3_nt: TGTGCCATCAGGGCAGGCGGATTAGAATCACCCCTCCACTTT
v_call: TRBV20-1; d_call: .; clone_size: .; j_call: TRBJ1-5; cdr3_aa: CSALTGSNQPQHF; cdr3_nt: TGCAGTGCTTTAACAGGGAGCAATCAGCCCCAGCATTTT
v_call: TRBV29-1; d_call: TRBD2; clone_size: once; j_call: TRBJ2-7; cdr3_aa: CSVEGRTSNEQYF; cdr3_nt: TGCAGCGTTGAAGGAAGGACTAGCAACGAGCAGTACTTC
v_call: TRBV13; d_call: TRBD2; clone_size: .; j_call: TRBJ2-3; cdr3_aa: CASSTWTSGRMDTQYF; cdr3_nt: TGTGCCAGCAGCACCTGGACTAGCGGGAGGATGGATACGCAGTATTTT
v_call: TRBV5-1; d_call: .; clone_size: few; j_call: TRBJ1-5; cdr3_aa: CASSPTPGPQPQHF; cdr3_nt: TGCGCCAGCAGTCCTACTCCGGGGCCTCAGCCCCAGCATTTT
v_call: TRBV6-5; d_call: .; clone_size: .; j_call: TRBJ2-3; cdr3_aa: CASSYGLGNTDTQYF; cdr3_nt: TGTGCCAGCAGTTACGGTCTGGGAAACACAGATACGCAGTATTTT
v_call: TRBV5-6; d_call: .; clone_size: .; j_call: TRBJ1-1; cdr3_aa: CASSFSQGPMNTEAFF; cdr3_nt: TGTGCCAGCAGCTTTTCACAGGGACCTATGAACACTGAAGCTTTCTTT
v_call: TRBV29-1; d_call: .; clone_size: few; j_call: TRBJ2-1; cdr3_aa: CSAPDGPYNEQFF; cdr3_nt: TGCAGCGCCCCGGACGGACCCTACAATGAGCAGTTCTTC
v_call: TRBV7-2; d_call: .; clone_size: .; j_call: TRBJ2-2; cdr3_aa: CASSLDRVTGGELFF; cdr3_nt: TGTGCCAGCAGCTTGGACCGAGTCACGGGCGGGGAGCTGTTTTTT
v_call: TRBV20-1; d_call: .; clone_size: few; j_call: TRBJ1-1; cdr3_aa: CSAAVPRGTEAFF; cdr3_nt: TGCAGTGCGGCGGTACCCCGGGGCACTGAAGCTTTCTTT
v_call: TRBV9; d_call: .; clone_size: few; j_call: TRBJ2-3; cdr3_aa: CASSDGGRVATDTRYF; cdr3_nt: TGTGCCAGCAGCGATGGCGGCAGAGTAGCCACAGATACGCGGTATTTT
v_call: TRBV18; d_call: .; clone_size: .; j_call: TRBJ1-4; cdr3_aa: CASSPTPREDEKLFF; cdr3_nt: TGTGCCAGCTCACCAACTCCCAGGGAGGACGAAAAACTGTTTTTT
v_call: TRBV7-2; d_call: .; clone_size: .; j_call: TRBJ1-1; cdr3_aa: CASSLEQLNTEAFF; cdr3_nt: TGTGCCAGCAGCTTAGAACAGTTAAACACTGAAGCTTTCTTT
v_call: TRBV27; d_call: .; clone_size: .; j_call: TRBJ2-7; cdr3_aa: CASSFSVTYEQYF; cdr3_nt: TGTGCCAGCAGTTTTTCGGTAACCTACGAGCAGTACTTC
v_call: TRBV7-6; d_call: .; clone_size: .; j_call: TRBJ2-7; cdr3_aa: CASSLGAGAGDHEQYF; cdr3_nt: TGTGCCAGCAGCTTAGGGGCGGGGGCCGGGGATCACGAGCAGTACTTC
v_call: TRBV28; d_call: .; clone_size: .; j_call: TRBJ2-1; cdr3_aa: CASSLYMNEQFF; cdr3_nt: TGTGCCAGCAGTTTGTATATGAATGAGCAGTTCTTC
v_call: TRBV4-1; d_call: .; clone_size: few; j_call: TRBJ1-4; cdr3_aa: CASSQGGSNEKLFF; cdr3_nt: TGCGCCAGCAGCCAAGGGGGCAGTAATGAAAAACTGTTTTTT
v_call: TRBV25-1; d_call: .; clone_size: .; j_call: TRBJ2-5; cdr3_aa: CARSGQTYQETQYF; cdr3_nt: TGTGCCAGGTCCGGACAGACTTACCAAGAGACCCAGTACTTC